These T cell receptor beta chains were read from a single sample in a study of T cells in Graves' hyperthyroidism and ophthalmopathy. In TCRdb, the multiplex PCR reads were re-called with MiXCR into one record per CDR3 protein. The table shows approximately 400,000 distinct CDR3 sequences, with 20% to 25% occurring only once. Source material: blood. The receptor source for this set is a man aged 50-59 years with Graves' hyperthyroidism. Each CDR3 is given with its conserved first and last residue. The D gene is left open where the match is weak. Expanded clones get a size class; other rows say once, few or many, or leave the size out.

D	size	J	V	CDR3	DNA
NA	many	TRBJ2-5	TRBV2	CASSENKLAGETQYF	TGTGCCAGCAGTGAGAACAAGTTAGCTGGAGAGACCCAGTACTTC
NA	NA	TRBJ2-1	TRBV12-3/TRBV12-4	CASSPYEGGERDEQFF	TGTGCCAGCAGTCCCTATGAGGGGGGGGAGAGGGATGAGCAGTTCTTC
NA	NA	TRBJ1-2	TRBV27	CASSLDSSNYGYTF	TGTGCCAGCAGTTTAGACTCAAGCAACTATGGCTACACCTTC
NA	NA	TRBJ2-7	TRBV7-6	CASSYQDGSYEQYF	TGTGCCAGCAGCTATCAGGACGGCTCCTACGAGCAGTACTTC
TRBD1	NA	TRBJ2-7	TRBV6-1	CASRVGGTASYEQYF	TGTGCCAGCAGAGTAGGTGGGACAGCATCTTACGAGCAGTACTTC
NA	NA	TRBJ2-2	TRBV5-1	CASSLWQHSNTGELFF	TGCGCCAGCAGCTTGTGGCAGCATTCGAACACCGGGGAGCTGTTTTTT
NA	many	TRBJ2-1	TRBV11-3	CASSSRGPWNEQFF	TGTGCCAGCAGCTCCAGAGGGCCGTGGAATGAGCAGTTCTTC
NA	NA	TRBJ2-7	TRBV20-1	CSARDFLRSAMQYF	TGCAGTGCTAGAGACTTTCTAAGGAGCGCTATGCAGTACTTC
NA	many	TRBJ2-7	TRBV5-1	CASRTTGTPYEQYF	TGCGCCAGCCGCACAACAGGGACTCCATACGAGCAGTACTTC
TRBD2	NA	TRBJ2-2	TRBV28	CASFLAGRNGELFF	TGTGCCAGTTTTCTAGCGGGAAGGAACGGGGAGCTGTTTTTT
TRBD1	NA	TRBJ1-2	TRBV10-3	CAIRPDAGQGAPQYGYTF	TGTGCCATCAGACCAGATGCGGGACAGGGGGCGCCTCAGTATGGCTACACCTTC
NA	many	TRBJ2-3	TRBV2	CASSANLETSTDTQYF	TGTGCCAGCAGTGCTAACTTAGAGACTAGCACAGATACGCAGTATTTT
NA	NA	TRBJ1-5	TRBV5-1	CASSSSGQNQPQHF	TGCGCCAGCAGCTCCTCGGGGCAAAATCAGCCCCAGCATTTT
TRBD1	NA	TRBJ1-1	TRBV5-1	CASSKGQGVANTEAFF	TGCGCCAGCAGCAAGGGACAGGGGGTAGCGAACACTGAAGCTTTCTTT
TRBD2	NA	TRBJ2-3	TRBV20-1	CSAKSLAGGPDTQYF	TGCAGTGCTAAATCTCTAGCGGGAGGGCCGGATACGCAGTATTTT
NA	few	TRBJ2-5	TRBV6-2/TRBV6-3	CARPLYVTGGTKLRWAQYF	TGTGCCAGACCGCTTTACGTGACAGGCGGGACAAAACTTCGGTGGGCCCAGTACTTC
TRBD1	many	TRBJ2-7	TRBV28	CASSMGQAQPYEQYF	TGTGCCAGCAGCATGGGACAGGCTCAACCCTACGAGCAGTACTTC
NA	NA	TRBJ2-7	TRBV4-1	CASSQEPASSYEQYF	TGCGCCAGCAGCCAAGAGCCGGCTAGCTCCTACGAGCAGTACTTC
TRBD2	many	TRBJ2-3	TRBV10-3	CAISESPAGSTDTQYF	TGTGCCATCAGTGAGTCACCAGCGGGAAGCACAGATACGCAGTATTTT
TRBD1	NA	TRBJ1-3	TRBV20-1	CSARETDRGTGYF	TGCAGTGCTAGAGAGACGGACAGGGGGACGGGATATTTT
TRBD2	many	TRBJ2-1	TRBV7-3	CASSITSTSLEQFF	TGTGCCAGCAGCATAACCTCGACTAGCTTAGAGCAGTTCTTC
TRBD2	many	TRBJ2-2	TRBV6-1	CASSEVAGTRNTGELFF	TGTGCCAGCAGTGAAGTAGCGGGAACGAGGAACACCGGGGAGCTGTTTTTT
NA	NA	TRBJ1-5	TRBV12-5	CASGLGPGTVNQPQHF	TGTGCTAGTGGTTTGGGACCGGGGACGGTCAATCAGCCCCAGCATTTT
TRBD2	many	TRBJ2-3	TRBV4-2	CASRQGEASGSLSTDTQYF	TGTGCCAGCAGACAGGGAGAGGCTAGCGGGAGTCTTAGCACAGATACGCAGTATTTT
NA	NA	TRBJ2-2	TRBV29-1	CSVPGTGGPGELFF	TGCAGCGTTCCCGGGACTGGCGGGCCCGGGGAGCTGTTTTTT
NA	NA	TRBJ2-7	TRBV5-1	CASSPTRTYNEQYF	TGCGCCAGCAGCCCGACGCGGACCTACAATGAGCAGTACTTC
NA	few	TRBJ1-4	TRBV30	CAWSVRARTNEKLFF	TGTGCCTGGAGTGTTAGGGCCCGCACTAATGAAAAACTGTTTTTT
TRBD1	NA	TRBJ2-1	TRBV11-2	CASSTLGQGIDEQFF	TGTGCCAGCAGCACCCTGGGACAGGGAATCGATGAGCAGTTCTTC
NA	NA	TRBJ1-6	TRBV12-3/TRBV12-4	CASSLGGPLHF	TGTGCCAGCAGTTTAGGGGGACCCCTCCACTTT
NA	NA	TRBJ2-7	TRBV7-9	CASSPGNGPYEQYF	TGTGCCAGCAGCCCCGGAAACGGTCCCTACGAGCAGTACTTC
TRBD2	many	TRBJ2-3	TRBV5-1	CASSTGLETDTQYF	TGCGCCAGCAGCACTGGACTAGAAACGGATACGCAGTATTTT
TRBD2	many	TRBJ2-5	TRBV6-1	CASRETSGSETQYF	TGTGCCAGCAGAGAGACTAGCGGGAGTGAGACCCAGTACTTC